This TCR beta chain was sequenced in a study of technical replicates of blood from a few donors. Germline-derived CDR1 and CDR2 are SGHRS and YFSETQ. The CDR3 loop spans 14 amino acids. V shed 3 bases and J 4 bases; nucleotides not matched to a gene: 2. Profiled with immunoSEQ multiplex PCR; TCRdb holds only in-frame clones, not every one. The data show tens of thousands of clones, roughly 91% seen once. The J gene is TRBJ2-3, the V gene TRBV5-1; TRBD2 aligns across 10 bases. The sequenced material came from PBMCs. The TCR comes from a human donor in good health. Some clones in this sample may be carry-over from other donors' samples. In nucleotides, the CDR3 is TGCGCCAGCAGCTCTAGCGGGAGCCCAGATACGCAGTATTTT. It translates to CASSSSGSPDTQYF.